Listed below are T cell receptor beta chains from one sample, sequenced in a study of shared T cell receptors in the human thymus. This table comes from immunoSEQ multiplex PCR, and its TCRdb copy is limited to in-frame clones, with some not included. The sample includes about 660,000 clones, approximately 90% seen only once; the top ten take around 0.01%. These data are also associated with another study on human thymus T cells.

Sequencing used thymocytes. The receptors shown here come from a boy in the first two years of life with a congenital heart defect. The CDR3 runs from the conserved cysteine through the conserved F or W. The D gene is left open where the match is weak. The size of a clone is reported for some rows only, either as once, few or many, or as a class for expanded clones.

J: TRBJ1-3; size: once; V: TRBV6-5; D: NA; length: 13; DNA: TGTGCCAGCACCGACAAATCTGGAAACACCATATATTTT; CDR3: CASTDKSGNTIYF
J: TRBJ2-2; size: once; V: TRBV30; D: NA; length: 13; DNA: TGTGCCTGGAGCCCAGGAAACACCGGGGAGCTGTTTTTT; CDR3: CAWSPGNTGELFF
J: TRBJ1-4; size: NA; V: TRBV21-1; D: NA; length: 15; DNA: TGTGCCAGCAGCACCCCAGAGGGATGGGGTGAAAAACTGTTTTTT; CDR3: CASSTPEGWGEKLFF
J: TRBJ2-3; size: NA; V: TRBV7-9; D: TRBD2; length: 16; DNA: TGTGCCAGCAGCCTCAGGACTAGCGGCCCGGGGGATACGCAGTATTTT; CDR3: CASSLRTSGPGDTQYF
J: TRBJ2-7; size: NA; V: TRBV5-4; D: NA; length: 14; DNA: TGTGCCAGCAGCTTCACTCGAGGTGACTCCGAGCAGTACTTC; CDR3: CASSFTRGDSEQYF
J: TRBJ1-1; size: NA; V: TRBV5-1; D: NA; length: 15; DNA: TGCGCCAGCAGCTTGCTCGACAGGCGATGCACTGAAGCTTTCTTT; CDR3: CASSLLDRRCTEAFF
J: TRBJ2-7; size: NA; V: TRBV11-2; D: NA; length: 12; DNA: TGTGCCAGCAGCGAGGGTCCCTACGAGCAGTACTTC; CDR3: CASSEGPYEQYF
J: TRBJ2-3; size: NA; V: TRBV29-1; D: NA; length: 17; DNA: TGCAGCGTTGACTCCCCCCGGCGGGGGCGGGCGACAGATACGCAGTATTTT; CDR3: CSVDSPRRGRATDTQYF
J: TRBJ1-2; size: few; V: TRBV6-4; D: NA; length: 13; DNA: TGTGCCAGCAGTGACGGGGCAGGGTTTGGCTACACCTTC; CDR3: CASSDGAGFGYTF
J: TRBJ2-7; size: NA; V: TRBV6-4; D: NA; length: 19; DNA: TGTGCCGATCTTCAGCAAGGAGAGGGAGTTACCCCTAGCTCCTACGAGCAGTACTTC; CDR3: CADLQQGEGVTPSSYEQYF
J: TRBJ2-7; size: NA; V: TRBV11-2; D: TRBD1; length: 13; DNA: TGTGCCAGCAAGGCGACAGGGGAAGGCGAGCAGTACTTC; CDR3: CASKATGEGEQYF
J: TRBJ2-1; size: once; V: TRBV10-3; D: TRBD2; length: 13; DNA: TGTGCCACGGGACTAGGGACCTACAATGAGCAGTTCTTC; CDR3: CATGLGTYNEQFF
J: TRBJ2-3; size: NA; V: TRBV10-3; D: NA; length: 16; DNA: TGTGCCATCAGCTTAACACCAGGCCTCACCACAGATACGCAGTATTTT; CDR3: CAISLTPGLTTDTQYF
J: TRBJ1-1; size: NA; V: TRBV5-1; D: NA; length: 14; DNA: TGCGCCAGCAGCTTGTCGCGGGCGAACACTGAAGCTTTCTTT; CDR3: CASSLSRANTEAFF
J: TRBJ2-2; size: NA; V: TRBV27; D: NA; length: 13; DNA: TGTGCCAGCAGTTTAGGCCCCACCGGGGAGCTGTTTTTT; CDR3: CASSLGPTGELFF
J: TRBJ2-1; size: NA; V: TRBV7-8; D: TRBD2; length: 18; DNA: TGTGCTAGCAGCTTATGGACTAGCGGGGGAAGCTCCTACAATGAGCAGTTCTTC; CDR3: CASSLWTSGGSSYNEQFF
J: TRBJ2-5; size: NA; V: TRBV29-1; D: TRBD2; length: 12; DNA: TGCAGCCTCGGGACTAGCGAGAAGACCCAGTACTTC; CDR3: CSLGTSEKTQYF
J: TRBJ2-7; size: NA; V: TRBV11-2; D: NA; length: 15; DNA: TGTGCCAGCAGCCCACCCCCCCGAGACAGGCGGGAGCAGTACTTC; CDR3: CASSPPPRDRREQYF
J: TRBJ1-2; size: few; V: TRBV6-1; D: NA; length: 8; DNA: TGTGTTTCGGATGGCTACACCTTC; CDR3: CVSDGYTF
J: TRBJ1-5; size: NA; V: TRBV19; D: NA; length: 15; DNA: TGTGCCAGTAGTCCACTTCAGGGGCGGAATCAGCCCCAGCATTTT; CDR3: CASSPLQGRNQPQHF
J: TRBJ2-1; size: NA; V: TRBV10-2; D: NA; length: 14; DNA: TGCGCCAGCAGTGAGCGGCAGGGGATCAATGAGCAGTTCTTC; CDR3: CASSERQGINEQFF
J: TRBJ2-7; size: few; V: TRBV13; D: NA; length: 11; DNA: TGTGCCAGCAGCAACTCTGGCGAGCAGTACTTC; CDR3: CASSNSGEQYF
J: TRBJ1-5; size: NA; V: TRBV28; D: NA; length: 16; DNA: TGTGCCAGCAGTTTAAAGCGGGCGCGGTCAAATCAGCCCCAGCATTTT; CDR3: CASSLKRARSNQPQHF
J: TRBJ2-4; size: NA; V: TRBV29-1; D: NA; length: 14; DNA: TGCAGCGTTGAAGACCTAGATATGCAAAACATTCAGTACTTC; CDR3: CSVEDLDMQNIQYF
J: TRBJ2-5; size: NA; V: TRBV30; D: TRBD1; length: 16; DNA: TGTGCCTGGAGTGTACGTCGGGGACAGGGGTACGAGACCCAGTACTTC; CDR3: CAWSVRRGQGYETQYF
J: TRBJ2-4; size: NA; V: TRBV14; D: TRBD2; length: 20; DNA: TGTGCCAGCAGCCAAGAGAGTACTAGCGGGACGAATGGGGGCAAAAACATTCAGTACTTC; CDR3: CASSQESTSGTNGGKNIQYF
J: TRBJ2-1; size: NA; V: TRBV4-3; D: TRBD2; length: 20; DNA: TGCGCCAGCAGCCAAAATGAGGGAGTAGCGGGAGGGACGCCATACAATGAGCAGTTCTTC; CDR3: CASSQNEGVAGGTPYNEQFF
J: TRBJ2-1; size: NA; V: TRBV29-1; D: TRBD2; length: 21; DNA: TGCAGCGTTGAAGAAAGTCCGCGGGGGGCGAGTAGCGGGAGCTCCTACAATGAGCAGTTCTTC; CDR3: CSVEESPRGASSGSSYNEQFF
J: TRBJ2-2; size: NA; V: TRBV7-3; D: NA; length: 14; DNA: TGTGCCAGCAGCATCGACAGGAACACCGGGGAGCTGTTTTTT; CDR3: CASSIDRNTGELFF
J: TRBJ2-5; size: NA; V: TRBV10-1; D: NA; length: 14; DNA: TGCGCCAGCATCAAGACTAGTCGGGAGGAGACCCAGTACTTC; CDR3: CASIKTSREETQYF
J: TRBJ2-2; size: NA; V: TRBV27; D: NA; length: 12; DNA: TGTGCCAGCAGTCCCCTTACCGGGGAGCTGTTTTTT; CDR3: CASSPLTGELFF
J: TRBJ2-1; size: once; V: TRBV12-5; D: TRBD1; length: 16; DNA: TGTGCTAGTGGTTTGGTCGGGACAGGGTCCCGCAATGAGCAGTTCTTC; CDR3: CASGLVGTGSRNEQFF